This T cell receptor beta chain comes out of a study of cytomegalovirus exposure and HLA in healthy donors. Study at large: As an earlier analysis found, around 170 million T cells yielded about 120 million unique TCR beta sequences. Drawn from HLA-typed donors, 80 million to 95 million unique TCRs were held in an early data release. Overall study findings and caveats: About 87% or about 30% of the time was how often most TCR beta V segments were productive, according to an earlier analysis. Researchers reported in a later analysis that a missense DCLRE1C variant was tied to TCR beta V- and J-gene trimming.

Remarks on this clone: Its matching antigen is unknown.

V was shortened by 7 bases and J by 3 bases, with 13 bases between the two germline ends. CDR1 and CDR2 from the germline V gene are SNHLY and FYNNEI. CDR3 size: 13 residues. This PCR relied on a set of 60 Vbeta primers and 13 Jbeta primers. Assay used: immunoSEQ multiplex PCR; TCRdb lists only in-frame clones, some missing. In the table there are about 110,000 clones, around 60% of which are singletons. The J gene is TRBJ2-7, the V gene TRBV2; D remains ambiguous. Sequenced material: PBMCs. This clonotype was obtained from a man aged 25 to 40 in good health and CMV-seropositive. CDR3: CASTFPMRYEQYF. DNA of the CDR3: TGTGCCAGCACCTTCCCAATGCGCTACGAGCAGTACTTC.